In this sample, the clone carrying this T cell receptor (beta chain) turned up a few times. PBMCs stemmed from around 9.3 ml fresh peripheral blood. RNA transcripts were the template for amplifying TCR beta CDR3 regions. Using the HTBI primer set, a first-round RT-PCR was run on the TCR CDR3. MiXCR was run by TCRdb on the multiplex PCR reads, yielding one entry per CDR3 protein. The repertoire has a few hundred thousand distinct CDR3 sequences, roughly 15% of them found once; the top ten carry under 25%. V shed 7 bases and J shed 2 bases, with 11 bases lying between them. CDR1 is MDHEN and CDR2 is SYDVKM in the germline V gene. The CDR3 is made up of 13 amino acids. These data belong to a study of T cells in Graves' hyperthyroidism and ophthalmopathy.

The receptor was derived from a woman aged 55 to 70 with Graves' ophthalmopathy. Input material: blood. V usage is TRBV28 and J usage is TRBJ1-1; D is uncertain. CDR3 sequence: CASIFSVNTEAFF. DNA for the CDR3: TGTGCCAGCATTTTTTCCGTTAACACTGAAGCTTTCTTT.